The 16 T cell receptor beta chains reported below all come from one sample, sequenced in a study of cytomegalovirus exposure and HLA in healthy donors. In the PCR, 60 Vbeta and 13 Jbeta primers were used. The data were produced by immunoSEQ multiplex PCR, yet TCRdb's version contains in-frame clones alone and is incomplete. The sample records 150,000 to 200,000 clones, approximately 80% being singletons. The sample taken for sequencing was PBMCs. These receptors were collected from a woman aged 40 to 50 in good health and CMV-seronegative.

CDR3 sequence (DNA): TGTGCCAGCAGCGTAACCCCGGGACTAGCGGAAACCTACAATGAGCAGTTCTTC. Its translation: CASSVTPGLAETYNEQFF. The V gene is TRBV9, the J gene TRBJ2-1; TRBD2 matches at 11 bases. There are 18 residues in the CDR3. Trimming took 1 base from V and 2 from J; bases not matched to a gene: 8. CDR1 and CDR2 from the germline V gene are SGDLS and YYNGEE.

V usage is TRBV4-2 and J usage is TRBJ2-1, with 8 bases identical to TRBD2. Germline CDR1 reads LGHNA; CDR2 reads YNFKEQ. Unmatched junction bases numbered 13, after V lost 2 bases and J lost 4 bases. This CDR3 region has 18 residues. The CDR3 DNA reads TGTGCCAGCAGCCAAATGCCGTCTGGCGGGAGGCGGTACAATGAGCAGTTCTTC. This sequence encodes CASSQMPSGGRRYNEQFF.

The chain couples TRBV2 to TRBJ1-5, with 10 bases lining up with TRBD1. Germline V gene lookup returns CDR1 SNHLY and CDR2 FYNNEI. The CDR3 sequence is 15 residues long. After removal of 7 bases from V and 3 bases from J, the junction contained 6 bases not matched to a gene. CDR3 nucleotides: TGTGCCAGCAACGACAGGGGGCGCGCCAATCAGCCCCAGCATTTT. It yields the protein CASNDRGRANQPQHF.

This clone has a single count. The chain is built from TRBV19 and TRBJ1-2, with TRBD1 matching 8 bases. V dropped 10 bases and J dropped 2; count of bases not matched to a gene: 9. The CDR3 sequence is 14 residues long. The germline V gene has CDR1 LNHDA and CDR2 SQIVND (reference sequence). The CDR3 DNA reads as TGTGCCACCGGTCGGCGACAGGGGAACTATGGCTACACCTTC. Amino acids: CATGRRQGNYGYTF.

This chain uses TRBV5-4 with TRBJ2-7; 9 nucleotides agree with TRBD1. The CDR3 length is 16 residues. From germline, CDR1 is SGHNT and CDR2 YYREEE (reference sequence). V was pared by 3 bases and J by 5 bases, with 12 bases of the junction left unmatched. CDR3 sequence (DNA): TGTGCCAGCAGCTCACAAACAGGGGGCGCGAACCACGAGCAGTACTTC. Protein sequence: CASSSQTGGANHEQYF.

This clone was detected ten times or more. The rearrangement links TRBV6-4 to TRBJ2-3, with 9 bases lining up with TRBD2. The germline V gene has CDR1 MRHNA and CDR2 SNTAGT. There are 15 residues in the CDR3. Losses at the gene ends were 5 bases for V and 7 bases for J; bases not matched to a gene: 10. The CDR3 DNA reads as TGTGCCAGCAGTTACGGAGCGGGGGGCACGCATACGCAGTATTTT. Protein product: CASSYGAGGTHTQYF.

The V gene is TRBV28, the J gene TRBJ1-2; 8 nucleotides match TRBD1. Germline V gene data show CDR1 as MDHEN and CDR2 as SYDVKM. Trimming at V came to 2 bases and at J to 5 bases, leaving 4 bases not matched to a gene. The CDR3 is 14 amino acids. The CDR3 reads CASSLVQGVYGYTF. CDR3 bases: TGTGCCAGCAGTTTAGTACAGGGGGTTTATGGCTACACCTTC.

The V and J genes are TRBV9 and TRBJ2-3; 10 bases agree with TRBD2. The CDR3 consists of 16 residues. Trimming removed 5 bases from V and 1 base from J; junction bases left unmatched: 7. The V gene's germline CDR1 is SGDLS and CDR2 YYNGEE. CDR3 coding DNA: TGTGCCAGCAGTACCCGCGGACTAGCGGGCACAGATACGCAGTATTTT. Encoded protein: CASSTRGLAGTDTQYF.

The chain is built from TRBV11-2 and TRBJ2-1, with a possible D match to TRBD2 (5 bases). The ends were cut back, 5 bases at V and 9 bases at J, with 23 bases in the middle. This CDR3 is 16 amino acids long. Germline values: CDR1 SGHAT, CDR2 FQNNGV. CDR3 residues: CASSNSSGPRGGEQFF. In DNA form, the CDR3 reads TGTGCCAGCAGCAACTCATCCGGGCCCCGAGGAGGTGAGCAGTTCTTC.

The chain has TRBV7-9 and TRBJ1-4; weak D call: TRBD1 (5 bases). V dropped 0 bases and J dropped 0 bases, with 11 bases sitting between them. CDR3 length: 17 amino acids. CDR1 is SEHNR and CDR2 is FQNEAQ in the germline V gene (reference sequence). The CDR3, as DNA: TGTGCCAGCAGCTTAGCGCAGGGAACCGCAACTAATGAAAAACTGTTTTTT. It specifies CASSLAQGTATNEKLFF.

The chain links TRBV9 to TRBJ2-1, with TRBD2 identical over 8 bases. Germline lookup yields CDR1 SGDLS and CDR2 YYNGEE. V trimming: 0 bases; J trimming: 3 bases; junction bases outside the gene matches: 2. This CDR3 comprises 15 residues. The CDR3 region is CASSVVLAGYNEQFF. CDR3 in DNA: TGTGCCAGCAGCGTAGTCCTAGCGGGCTACAATGAGCAGTTCTTC.

The chain employs TRBV5-8 and TRBJ2-7, with 8 bases lining up with TRBD2. Germline V gene lookup returns CDR1 SGHTS and CDR2 YDEGEE. The V segment lost 2 bases and the J segment 4 bases; nucleotides outside the gene matches: 8. The CDR3 has 15 amino acids. CDR3 in amino acids: CASSLGIAGRYEQYF. For the CDR3, the DNA is TGTGCCAGCAGCTTAGGTATAGCGGGGCGGTACGAGCAGTACTTC.

J is TRBJ2-7 and V is TRBV28; D is possibly TRBD1 (5 bases). Germline V CDR1 and CDR2: MDHEN, SYDVKM. This CDR3 is 13 amino acids long. With 5 bases removed from V and 4 bases from J, the gap between germline ends came to 12 bases. CDR3 sequence (DNA): TGTGCCAGCAGTCTGGACACGATATACGAGCAGTACTTC. Encoded protein: CASSLDTIYEQYF.

V gene TRBV7-6 combines with J gene TRBJ1-1; D gene unclear. There are 13 residues in the CDR3. V was pared by 1 base and J by 0 bases, with 3 bases between. CDR1 and CDR2 from the germline V gene are SGHVS and FNYEAQ. Here the CDR3 DNA reads TGTGCCAGCAGCTTAGACTTGAACACTGAAGCTTTCTTT. Translated, it gives CASSLDLNTEAFF.

The rearrangement uses TRBV7-8 and TRBJ2-5; D remains ambiguous. This CDR3 contains 13 residues. V dropped 2 bases and J dropped 7 bases, with 11 bases sitting between them. Germline V gives CDR1 SGHVS, CDR2 FQNEAQ. The CDR3 nucleotides read TGTGCCAGCAGCTTAAGCCTCGAAAGGACCCAGTACTTC. This sequence encodes CASSLSLERTQYF.

The chain combines TRBV4-3 with TRBJ2-1, with D unresolved. Trimming removed 0 bases from V and 6 bases from J, with 9 bases in between. The CDR3 is made up of 14 amino acids. Looked up from germline, CDR1 is LGHNA and CDR2 is YSLEER. The CDR3 DNA sequence: TGCGCCAGCAGCCAAGATTCCCGCAGCAATGAGCAGTTCTTC. This gives the protein CASSQDSRSNEQFF.